These 18 T cell receptor beta chains were all obtained from the same sample, sequenced in a study of a mutant IDH1 vaccine in newly diagnosed glioma. Sequenced by immunoSEQ multiplex PCR; TCRdb stores in-frame clones only, minus some. The table lists around 50,000 clones, more than 70% of them singletons. Time point of the sample: week 5, during vaccination. A 20-mer mutant IDH1 peptide at 300 ug was injected subcutaneously with topical imiquimod. No antigens are known for them. Sequences were derived from PBMCs, sampled from a glioma patient whose treatment included an IDH1 peptide vaccine. These receptors were taken from a man in his fifties or sixties with glioma.

The chain couples TRBV19 to TRBJ2-7, with 8 bases aligning to TRBD2. The CDR3 spans 13 residues. Unmatched junction bases numbered 2, after V lost 3 bases and J lost 4 bases. Germline values: CDR1 LNHDA, CDR2 SQIVND (reference sequence). CDR3 nucleotide sequence: TGTGCCAGTAGTATCGGGACTAGGTACGAGCAGTACTTC. Amino acid sequence: CASSIGTRYEQYF.

J is TRBJ1-1 and V is TRBV4-3; TRBD1 agrees at 8 bases. V was clipped by 1 base and J by 0 bases; unmatched bases: 4. CDR3 length: 16 amino acids. Per the germline V gene, CDR1 is LGHNA and CDR2 is YSLEER. CDR3 DNA sequence: TGCGCCAGCAGCCAAGGGACAGGGACATTGAACACTGAAGCTTTCTTT. Translated, it gives CASSQGTGTLNTEAFF.

V gene TRBV5-8 combines with J gene TRBJ1-3, with no clear D. Germline V gives CDR1 SGHTS, CDR2 YDEGEE. Trimming shortened V by 2 bases and J by 0 bases, and 12 bases separated the two germline ends. The CDR3 runs 16 residues. The CDR3 DNA follows: TGTGCCAGCAGCTTAAGTCCAGGCCGCTCTGGAAACACCATATATTTT. Translated: CASSLSPGRSGNTIYF.

This clone showed up just once. The chain couples TRBV11-2 to TRBJ1-2; D not certain. V lost 0 bases and J lost 8, with 7 bases in between. CDR1 SGHAT and CDR2 FQNNGV come from the germline V gene. The CDR3 loop spans 12 amino acids. The CDR3 here is CASSLEGLGYTF. The CDR3 DNA sequence: TGTGCCAGCAGCTTAGAGGGCTTGGGCTACACCTTC.

The rearrangement joins TRBV19 to TRBJ1-1; 8 bases agree with TRBD1. With V trimmed by 4 bases and J by 2 bases, 6 bases remained unmatched. The CDR3 is 15 residues long. The germline CDR1 and CDR2 sequences are LNHDA and SQIVND (reference sequence). The CDR3 protein is CASSTGQGLNTEAFF. The DNA of the CDR3 is TGTGCCAGTAGTACCGGACAGGGTTTAAACACTGAAGCTTTCTTT. Filled out from reference TRBV19 and TRBJ1-1, the complete variable domain reads DGGITQSPKYLFRKEGQNVTLSCEQNLNHDAMYWYRQDPGQGLRLIYYSQIVNDFQKGDIAEGYSVSREKKESFPLTVTSAQKNPTAFYLCASSTGQGLNTEAFFGQGTRLTVV.

The chain employs TRBV6-5 and TRBJ2-5; D is perhaps TRBD1 (5 bases). Germline V gene data show CDR1 as MNHEY and CDR2 as SVGAGI. Trimming cost V 0 bases and J 4 bases, with 12 bases left between them. The CDR3 length is 15 residues. The CDR3 reads CASSYSGRVAETQYF. CDR3 DNA sequence: TGTGCCAGCAGTTACTCGGGCAGGGTGGCAGAGACCCAGTACTTC.

V is TRBV5-1 and J is TRBJ2-7, with TRBD1 identical over 9 bases. Per germline, CDR1 SGHRS and CDR2 YFSETQ. The CDR3 is made up of 15 amino acids. Trimming took 0 bases from V and 1 from J; bases not matched to a gene: 2. In DNA form, the CDR3 reads TGCGCCAGCAGCTTGGCAGGGACAGGGTCCTACGAGCAGTACTTC. It yields the protein CASSLAGTGSYEQYF.

The chain recombines TRBV7-2 with TRBJ2-2; a possible D gene is TRBD1 (6 bases). Germline lookup yields CDR1 SGHTA and CDR2 FQGNSA. With 2 bases removed from V and 2 bases from J, the gap between germline ends came to 12 bases. The CDR3 has 16 amino acids. CDR3 region: CASSLFPGTNTGELFF. The CDR3 region has the DNA TGTGCCAGCAGCTTATTTCCAGGGACAAACACCGGGGAGCTGTTTTTT.

The chain recombines TRBV2 with TRBJ2-7; tentatively, D is TRBD1 or TRBD2 (6 bases each). CDR1 SNHLY and CDR2 FYNNEI come from the germline V gene. Trimming removed 5 bases at V and 0 bases at J, with 14 bases between. The CDR3 sequence is 15 residues long. Written as DNA, the CDR3 is TGTGCCAGCAGTATTTCGACGGGGGCCTCCTACGAGCAGTACTTC. This sequence encodes CASSISTGASYEQYF.

The chain is built from TRBV7-3 and TRBJ2-1, with D maybe TRBD2 (6 bases). Germline CDR1 and CDR2: SGHTA and FQGTGA. The CDR3 runs 14 residues. V shed 1 base and J shed 8 bases, with 12 bases lying between them. In DNA form, the CDR3 reads TGTGCCAGCAGCTTAATGGCGGGAACCCATGAGCAGTTCTTC. Translating gives CASSLMAGTHEQFF.

This chain uses TRBV2 with TRBJ1-4, with 8 positions matching TRBD1. V was pared by 10 bases and J by 2 bases, with 15 bases of the junction left unmatched. The CDR3 consists of 17 residues. CDR1 is SNHLY and CDR2 is FYNNEI in the germline V gene. The DNA for the CDR3 is TGTGCCAAGGAACGGACAGGGAAGGGGTCCACTAATGAAAAACTGTTTTTT. Encoded protein: CAKERTGKGSTNEKLFF.

Ten or more counts support this clone. The chain combines TRBV25-1 with TRBJ2-3; TRBD1 matches 7 bases. J lost 0 bases, V lost 8 bases, and 2 bases had no gene match. The CDR3 consists of 13 residues. CDR1 is MGHDK and CDR2 is SYGVNS in the germline V gene. Here the CDR3 DNA reads TGTGCCAGCCGGACAGGTAGCACAGATACGCAGTATTTT. Protein: CASRTGSTDTQYF.

This clone was recorded only once. This chain connects TRBV7-2 to TRBJ2-7, with D tentatively TRBD1 or TRBD2 (5 bases each). The germline V gene has CDR1 SGHTA and CDR2 FQGNSA. V lost 4 bases and J 4 bases, leaving 17 bases between the germline ends. This CDR3 is 15 amino acids long. The CDR3 DNA follows: TGTGCCAGCAGCTCCGCGTCGGGACCCCAATACGAGCAGTACTTC. It yields the protein CASSSASGPQYEQYF.

In its sample, this clone was seen once. The rearrangement uses TRBV4-1 and TRBJ1-6; TRBD1 might be the D (6 bases). Trimming cost V 6 bases and J 0 bases, with 15 bases left between them. The CDR3 is 17 amino acids. Germline V gene sequence: CDR1 MGHRA, CDR2 YSYEKL. Here the CDR3 DNA reads TGCGCCAGCAGGGACTACAGGGAAAGCTCCTATAATTCACCCCTCCACTTT. It encodes CASRDYRESSYNSPLHF.

This clone was counted a few times. The rearrangement links TRBV4-1 to TRBJ1-2; D unresolved. Germline CDR1 is MGHRA and CDR2 is YSYEKL. This CDR3 has 17 amino acids. Deletions cut 2 bases from V and 1 base from J, with 17 bases between. Here the CDR3 DNA reads TGCGCCAGCAGCCAAAAAGCGGACGGTATCTATAACTATGGCTACACCTTC. Translation: CASSQKADGIYNYGYTF.

The chain is built from TRBV21-1 and TRBJ2-2; the table's TRBD1 call for D was not verified on the DNA. TRBV21-1 has pseudogene status. This CDR3 is built from 16 residues. CDR3 sequence (DNA): TGTGCCAGCAGCCTCCAGGGGTCCAGCAGCCCGGGGGAGCTGTTTTTT. This encodes CASSLQGSSSPGELFF.

This clone was seen just once. V and J are TRBV16 and TRBJ1-1; no clear D gene. Between the trimmed V and J ends, which lost 4 bases and 0 bases, there was a span of 9 bases. This CDR3 has 14 amino acids. Per the germline V gene, CDR1 is KGHSY and CDR2 is FQNENV. The CDR3 DNA sequence: TGTGCCAGCAGCCCCATATCTATGAACACTGAAGCTTTCTTT. Its translation is CASSPISMNTEAFF. Complete variable domain (other parts from reference TRBV16 and TRBJ1-1): GEEVAQTPKHLVRGEGQKAKLYCAPIKGHSYVFWYQQVLKNEFKFLISFQNENVFDETGMPKERFSAKCLPNSPCSLEIQATKLEDSAVYFCASSPISMNTEAFFGQGTRLTVV.

The chain has TRBV30 and TRBJ2-7, with 7 bases lining up with TRBD1. V shed 1 base, J shed 0 bases, and the junction held 6 bases outside the gene matches. The germline V gene has CDR1 GTSNPN and CDR2 SVGIG (reference sequence). The CDR3 is 15 amino acids. CDR3 in amino acids: CAWSGETGSSYEQYF. As DNA, the CDR3 is TGTGCCTGGAGTGGGGAGACAGGGAGCTCCTACGAGCAGTACTTC.